The rows below give T cell receptor beta chains drawn from one sample of a study of shared clonotypes between healthy human individuals. Some clones are missing from TCRdb's copy, which holds only in-frame ones; the method was immunoSEQ multiplex PCR. Of about 2 million clones listed, 90% to 95% are singletons. The sample taken for sequencing was naive CD4+ T cells sorted from blood. The receptors were sampled from a man between 18 and 29 years old in good health. Each CDR3 is given without its conserved first and last residue. D genes are given only for firm matches.

ASSLDGNQPQH | TRBJ1-5 | - | TRBV27
ASSYRTGDNQPQH | TRBJ1-5 | TRBD1 | TRBV2
ASSSDLGGSWNVLT | TRBJ2-6 | - | TRBV5-1
ASSPGGQDSSPLH | TRBJ1-6 | TRBD1 | TRBV7-2
ASTDGLAKNIQY | TRBJ2-4 | - | TRBV6-5
ASSEGGSGKLF | TRBJ1-4 | - | TRBV10-1
ASSVEGRDIQY | TRBJ2-4 | - | TRBV2
SVPGQGSEGYT | TRBJ1-2 | TRBD1 | TRBV29-1
AISAVASYEQY | TRBJ2-7 | - | TRBV10-3
ASSPGLAGRETQY | TRBJ2-5 | TRBD2 | TRBV7-7
AWSRAAGLGTDTQY | TRBJ2-3 | - | TRBV30
ASSLGTGVKNIQY | TRBJ2-4 | TRBD1 | TRBV18
ASSPSGGPLYNEQF | TRBJ2-1 | TRBD2 | TRBV5-6
ASSPRGFSTDTQY | TRBJ2-3 | - | TRBV7-2
ASSRDGQGKGHNQPQH | TRBJ1-5 | TRBD1 | TRBV7-8
ASSWAGTGTDTQY | TRBJ2-3 | TRBD1 | TRBV6-1
ASSFRQGAVEETQY | TRBJ2-5 | TRBD1 | TRBV6-5
ASSLVVSSYNEQF | TRBJ2-1 | - | TRBV5-1
ASSIGPRPNYGYT | TRBJ1-2 | - | TRBV19
ASSFTGELF | TRBJ2-2 | - | TRBV28
ASRRGQGLFYEQY | TRBJ2-7 | TRBD1 | TRBV27
ASSAGQYPYEQY | TRBJ2-7 | TRBD1 | TRBV9
ASSLTGLTYEQY | TRBJ2-7 | - | TRBV5-1
ASSQAPLVPYTGELF | TRBJ2-2 | - | TRBV4-3
ASSEALGQIETQY | TRBJ2-5 | TRBD1 | TRBV2
ASQRDLRGYT | TRBJ1-2 | - | TRBV2
ASSYYETRVGNEQF | TRBJ2-1 | - | TRBV6-6
ASSLSGQGASTYEQY | TRBJ2-7 | TRBD1 | TRBV28
ASSIGQGFSTDTQY | TRBJ2-3 | TRBD1 | TRBV19
ASTGWDSSFTDTQY | TRBJ2-3 | - | TRBV2
ASSRSRSYEQY | - | - | TRBV7-8
ASSLGWHVETQY | TRBJ2-5 | - | TRBV7-8
AWSVKGSGANVLT | TRBJ2-6 | - | TRBV30
ASSLAPSGIGDEQF | TRBJ2-1 | TRBD2 | TRBV7-8
ASSSDRAYQPQH | TRBJ1-5 | TRBD1 | TRBV6-6
ASSLAGGPYEQY | TRBJ2-7 | TRBD2 | TRBV6-1
ASSSGGTYEQY | TRBJ2-7 | TRBD2 | TRBV6-5
AIGTRGNADYT | TRBJ1-2 | - | TRBV10-3
ASSSLTATNEKLF | TRBJ1-4 | - | TRBV28
ASSPWGQGVNTEAF | TRBJ1-1 | TRBD1 | TRBV14
AWSAGTGSTDTQY | TRBJ2-3 | TRBD1 | TRBV30
ASRQGANEQF | TRBJ2-1 | TRBD1 | TRBV7-9
AAGRGPRDRF | TRBJ1-1 | - | TRBV6-1
AWSVSGQGRYNEQF | TRBJ2-1 | TRBD1 | TRBV30
ASSHRLGSGILLETQY | TRBJ2-5 | - | TRBV11-2
ASSSTGNYGYT | TRBJ1-2 | - | TRBV7-9
ASTREGLDTEAF | TRBJ1-1 | - | TRBV5-1
ASSVDSSYNEQF | TRBJ2-1 | - | TRBV11-3
ASSPAEHTDTQY | TRBJ2-3 | - | TRBV18